What follows are 22 T cell receptor beta chains derived from one specimen sequenced in a study of blood T cell repertoires in COVID-19. Generated by immunoSEQ multiplex PCR, the TCRdb table keeps only in-frame clones and is missing some. The table lists 150,000 to 200,000 clones, roughly nine tenths of them singletons. Input material: peripheral blood. The receptors originated from a woman aged 55-69 years with COVID-19, enrolled during active disease.

This clone is a singleton in its sample. The J gene is TRBJ2-7, the V gene TRBV11-3, with a weak D call TRBD1 (8 bases). Looked up from germline, CDR1 is SGHNT and CDR2 is YENEEA. V was cut by 6 bases and J by 1 base, with 16 bases left in between. CDR3 length equals 15 residues. The CDR3 is CASSPGQGGSYEQYF. DNA of the CDR3: TGTGCCAGCAGTCCAGGACAGGGAGGGTCCTACGAGCAGTACTTC.

This chain joins TRBV11-2 and TRBJ1-3; 9 bases are a match to TRBD1. Losses at the gene ends were 5 bases for V and 1 base for J; bases not matched to a gene: 6. The CDR3 has 16 amino acids. CDR1 and CDR2 (germline): SGHAT, FQNNGV. CDR3 nucleotides: TGTGCCAGCAGCATGGACAGGGGAGTTTCTGGAAACACCATATATTTT. Translating gives CASSMDRGVSGNTIYF.

The CDR3 DNA is TGTGCCAGCAGCAGGGGCAGGGTCAACGAGCAGTACTTC. Translation: CASSRGRVNEQYF. The chain combines TRBV11-3 with TRBJ2-7; weak D call: TRBD1 (5 bases). CDR1 is SGHNT and CDR2 is YENEEA in the germline V gene. The CDR3 sequence is 13 residues long. Trimming shortened V by 5 bases and J by 5 bases, and 13 bases separated the two germline ends.

J is TRBJ2-7 and V is TRBV20-1; D may be TRBD2 (6 bases). V was shortened by 6 bases and J by 3 bases, with 9 bases between the two germline ends. Germline V lookup: CDR1 DFQATT, CDR2 SNEGSKA (reference sequence). The CDR3 extends over 11 amino acids. The CDR3 reads CSALEGYEQYF. The CDR3 DNA is TGCAGTGCCCTGGAGGGCTACGAGCAGTACTTC.

The CDR3 nucleotides are TGTGCCAGCAGAGCGGCGGGACTAAGTAACAATGAGCAGTTCTTC. Its translation is CASRAAGLSNNEQFF. The V call is TRBV9, the J call TRBJ2-1; 7 bases agree with TRBD2. Germline V gene sequence: CDR1 SGDLS, CDR2 YYNGEE. V shed 5 bases, J shed 5 bases, and the junction held 10 bases outside the gene matches. The CDR3 has 15 amino acids. Variable domain in full (rest from reference TRBV9 and TRBJ2-1): DSGVTQTPKHLITATGQRVTLRCSPRSGDLSVYWYQQSLDQGLQFLIQYYNGEERAKGNILERFSAQQFPDLHSELNLSSLELGDSALYFCASRAAGLSNNEQFFGPGTRLTVL.

CDR3 nucleotides: TGTGCCAGTAGTAGGCGAAAGGGGCAGGTGACTGAAGCTTTCTTT. This sequence encodes CASSRRKGQVTEAFF. The rearrangement uses TRBV19 and TRBJ1-1; TRBD1 might be the D (5 bases). Per germline, CDR1 LNHDA and CDR2 SQIVND (reference sequence). The V end lost 4 bases, the J end lost 5 bases, and 17 bases lay between the germline ends. This CDR3 spans 15 amino acids.

The V gene is TRBV27, the J gene TRBJ1-1, with D perhaps TRBD1 (6 bases). CDR3 length equals 16 residues. Germline CDR1 reads MNHEY; CDR2 reads SMNVEV (reference sequence). Deletions cut 6 bases from V and 4 bases from J, with 21 bases between. This CDR3 is CASSEIGQPGGTEAFF. As DNA, the CDR3 is TGTGCCAGCAGCGAAATCGGACAGCCGGGTGGCACTGAAGCTTTCTTT.

This chain joins TRBV4-3 and TRBJ2-7; TRBD1 matches 11 bases. Germline CDR1 LGHNA, CDR2 YSLEER. Trimming took 3 bases from V and 2 from J; bases not matched to a gene: 3. The CDR3 sequence is 15 residues long. The CDR3 sequence is CASSQGDRGAYEQYF. The DNA for the CDR3 is TGCGCCAGCAGCCAGGGGGACAGGGGGGCCTACGAGCAGTACTTC.

This sequence joins TRBV7-9 and TRBJ2-1; unclear D gene. Germline-derived CDR1 and CDR2 are SEHNR and FQNEAQ (reference sequence). The CDR3 has 14 residues. V lost 2 bases and J 4 bases, leaving 9 bases between the germline ends. As DNA, the CDR3 is TGTGCCAGCAGCTTAAGGCTAGGTTACAATGAGCAGTTCTTC. Translation: CASSLRLGYNEQFF. The full variable domain, its missing parts supplied by reference TRBV7-9 and TRBJ2-1, is DTGVSQNPRHKITKRGQNVTFRCDPISEHNRLYWYRQTLGQGPEFLTYFQNEAQLEKSRLLSDRFSAERPKGSFSTLEIQRTEQGDSAMYLCASSLRLGYNEQFFGPGTRLTVL.

The CDR3 DNA reads TGTGCCACCAGTGATCCAGGACTACACACAGATACGCAGTATTTT. Amino acids: CATSDPGLHTDTQYF. The chain has TRBV24-1 and TRBJ2-3, with D maybe TRBD2 (6 bases). The germline CDR1 and CDR2 sequences are KGHDR and SFDVKD. This CDR3 is built from 15 residues. V was cut by 3 bases and J by 2 bases, with 11 bases left in between.

This clone was counted only a few times. The V gene is TRBV28, the J gene TRBJ1-6, with a possible D match to TRBD1 (6 bases). V dropped 6 bases and J dropped 8 bases, with 14 bases sitting between them. The CDR3 covers 14 residues. Germline V gene sequence: CDR1 MDHEN, CDR2 SYDVKM. The CDR3 DNA reads TGTGCCAGCAGACCACAGGGAGTCGATTCACCCCTCCACTTT. Translating gives CASRPQGVDSPLHF.

This rearrangement joins TRBV9 to TRBJ1-3, with a weak D call TRBD1 (5 bases). The V end was cut by 0 bases, the J end by 8 bases, with 15 bases between. In germline, CDR1 is SGDLS, CDR2 YYNGEE. The CDR3 is 15 amino acids. CDR3: CASSVAGQGADTIYF. CDR3 in DNA: TGTGCCAGCAGCGTAGCTGGTCAGGGCGCGGACACCATATATTTT.

The rearrangement links TRBV5-5 to TRBJ1-5, with 9 bases aligning to TRBD1. CDR3 length: 19 amino acids. The germline V gene encodes CDR1 SGHKS and CDR2 YYEKEE (reference sequence). Unmatched junction bases numbered 12, after V lost 0 bases and J lost 2 bases. CDR3 nucleotide sequence: TGTGCCAGCAGCTTGGCGGGACAGGGATTGTTTGTTGGCAATCAGCCCCAGCATTTT. Protein product: CASSLAGQGLFVGNQPQHF.

The V gene is TRBV9, the J gene TRBJ2-7; 8 nucleotides align to TRBD1. The CDR3 has 15 amino acids. Germline values: CDR1 SGDLS, CDR2 YYNGEE. V lost 0 bases and J lost 0; bases outside the gene matches: 2. This CDR3 is CASSVGTGSSYEQYF. CDR3 DNA: TGTGCCAGCAGCGTAGGGACAGGGAGCTCCTACGAGCAGTACTTC.

This chain joins TRBV7-9 and TRBJ1-4, with TRBD1 as a possible D gene (6 bases). The germline V gene encodes CDR1 SEHNR and CDR2 FQNEAQ (reference sequence). V lost 4 bases and J 6 bases, leaving 12 bases between the germline ends. The CDR3 extends over 14 amino acids. CDR3 loop: CASSYSGADEKLFF. The DNA for the CDR3 is TGTGCCAGCAGCTATTCAGGGGCTGATGAAAAACTGTTTTTT. Full variable domain (rest looked up from reference TRBV7-9 and TRBJ1-4): DTGVSQNPRHKITKRGQNVTFRCDPISEHNRLYWYRQTLGQGPEFLTYFQNEAQLEKSRLLSDRFSAERPKGSFSTLEIQRTEQGDSAMYLCASSYSGADEKLFFGSGTQLSVL.

The CDR3 is CASDPAGLAATDTQYF. The CDR3 coding sequence is TGTGCCAGCGATCCCGCGGGACTAGCTGCGACAGATACGCAGTATTTT. The V call is TRBV28, the J call TRBJ2-3; 9 bases are a match to TRBD2. V trimming: 8 bases; J trimming: 3 bases; junction bases outside the gene matches: 12. Germline-derived CDR1 and CDR2 are MDHEN and SYDVKM. The CDR3 is 16 amino acids.

The chain employs TRBV24-1 and TRBJ1-5; D gene uncertain. Per germline, CDR1 KGHDR and CDR2 SFDVKD. CDR3 length equals 14 residues. V lost 0 bases and J lost 4, with 6 bases in between. CDR3 amino acids: CATSDLSENQPQHF. The CDR3 DNA sequence: TGTGCCACCAGTGATTTGAGTGAGAATCAGCCCCAGCATTTT.

The V gene is TRBV19, the J gene TRBJ1-5, with 8 bases that match TRBD1. J lost 6 bases, V lost 2 bases, and 6 bases had no gene match. Looked up from germline, CDR1 is LNHDA and CDR2 is SQIVND (reference sequence). The CDR3 sequence is 15 residues long. The CDR3 coding sequence is TGTGCCAGTAGTATATTAACAGGGGGGATTCAGCCCCAGCATTTT. This codes for CASSILTGGIQPQHF.

The chain couples TRBV10-2 to TRBJ2-3, with 13 nucleotides matching TRBD2. Germline assignment: CDR1 WSHSY and CDR2 SAAADI. The CDR3 runs 16 residues. V gave up 3 bases and J gave up 6 bases; unmatched junction bases: 6. The CDR3 loop reads CASSEGGLAGRDTQYF. CDR3 in DNA: TGCGCCAGCAGTGAAGGGGGACTAGCGGGGAGGGATACGCAGTATTTT.

This clone was found a few times. V usage is TRBV7-2 and J usage is TRBJ2-4; tentatively, D is TRBD2 (6 bases). V lost 3 bases to trimming and J lost 5 bases, with 14 bases between them. The germline V gene encodes CDR1 SGHTA and CDR2 FQGNSA. The CDR3 consists of 15 residues. CDR3 nucleotides: TGTGCCAGCAGCTTGCAGCGGGCCCGGCAAAACATTCAGTACTTC. Its translation: CASSLQRARQNIQYF.

V usage is TRBV27 and J usage is TRBJ2-7, with D possibly TRBD2 on 6 matching bases. Looked up from germline, CDR1 is MNHEY and CDR2 is SMNVEV (reference sequence). The ends were cut back, 5 bases at V and 2 bases at J, with 16 bases in the middle. This CDR3 is 15 amino acids long. In DNA form, the CDR3 reads TGTGCCAGCAGTCTCATTGGGGACTCCGCCTACGAGCAGTACTTC. It translates to CASSLIGDSAYEQYF.

The chain is built from TRBV7-9 and TRBJ2-6, with D tentatively TRBD2 (6 bases). Trimming pared 6 bases from V and 1 base from J, leaving 19 bases between. The CDR3 spans 18 residues. The germline V gene has CDR1 SEHNR and CDR2 FQNEAQ (reference sequence). DNA for the CDR3: TGTGCCAGCAGTGCTCACCGGGACTGGGGTTCTGGGGCCAACGTCCTGACTTTC. This encodes CASSAHRDWGSGANVLTF.